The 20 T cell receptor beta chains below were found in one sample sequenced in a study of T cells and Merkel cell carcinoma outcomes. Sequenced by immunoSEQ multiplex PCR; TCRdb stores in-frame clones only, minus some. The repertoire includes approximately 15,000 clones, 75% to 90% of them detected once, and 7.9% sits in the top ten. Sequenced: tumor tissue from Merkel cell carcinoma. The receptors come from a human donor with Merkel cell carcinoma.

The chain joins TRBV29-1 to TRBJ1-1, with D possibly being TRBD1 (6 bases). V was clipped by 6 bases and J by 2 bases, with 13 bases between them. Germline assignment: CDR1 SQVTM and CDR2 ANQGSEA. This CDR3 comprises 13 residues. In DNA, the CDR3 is TGCAGCGTCCAGACAGGAACCAACACTGAAGCTTTCTTT. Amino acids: CSVQTGTNTEAFF.

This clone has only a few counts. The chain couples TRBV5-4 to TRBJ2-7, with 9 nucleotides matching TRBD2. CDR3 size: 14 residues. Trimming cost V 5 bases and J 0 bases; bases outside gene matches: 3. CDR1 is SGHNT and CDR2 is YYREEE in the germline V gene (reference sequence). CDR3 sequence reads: CASRAGGSSYEQYF. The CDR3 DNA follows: TGTGCCAGCAGGGCGGGAGGGAGCTCCTACGAGCAGTACTTC.

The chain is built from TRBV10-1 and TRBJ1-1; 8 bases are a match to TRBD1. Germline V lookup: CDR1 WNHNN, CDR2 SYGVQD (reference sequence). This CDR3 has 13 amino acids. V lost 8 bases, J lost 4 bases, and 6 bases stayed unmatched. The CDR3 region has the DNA TGCGCCAGCGGCGCAGGGGGCGGCACTGAAGCTTTCTTT. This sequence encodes CASGAGGGTEAFF.

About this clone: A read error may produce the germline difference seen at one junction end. In DNA, the CDR3 is TGTGCTAGCAGTATCGGGGGAACGGGCTATGGCTACACCTTC. Protein product: CASSIGGTGYGYTF. The chain is built from TRBV28 and TRBJ1-2, with TRBD1 as a possible D gene (5 bases). CDR3 length: 14 amino acids. CDR1 is MDHEN, CDR2 SYDVKM, per germline.

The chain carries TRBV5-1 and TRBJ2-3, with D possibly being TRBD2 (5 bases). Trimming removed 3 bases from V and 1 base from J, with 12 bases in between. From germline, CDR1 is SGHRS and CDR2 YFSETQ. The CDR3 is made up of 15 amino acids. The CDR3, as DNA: TGCGCCAGCAGCTCGGGCCGGGGAGGCACAGATACGCAGTATTTT. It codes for CASSSGRGGTDTQYF. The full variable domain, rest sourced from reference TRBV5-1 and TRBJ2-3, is KAGVTQTPRYLIKTRGQQVTLSCSPISGHRSVSWYQQTPGQGLQFLFEYFSETQRNKGNFPGRFSGRQFSNSRSEMNVSTLELGDSALYLCASSSGRGGTDTQYFGPGTRLTVL.

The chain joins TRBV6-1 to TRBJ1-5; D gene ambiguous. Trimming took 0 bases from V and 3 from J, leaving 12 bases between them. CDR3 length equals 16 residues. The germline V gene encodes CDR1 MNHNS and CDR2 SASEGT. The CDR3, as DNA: TGTGCCAGCAGTGAAGCGCACGGAGAGCACAATCAGCCCCAGCATTTT. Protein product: CASSEAHGEHNQPQHF.

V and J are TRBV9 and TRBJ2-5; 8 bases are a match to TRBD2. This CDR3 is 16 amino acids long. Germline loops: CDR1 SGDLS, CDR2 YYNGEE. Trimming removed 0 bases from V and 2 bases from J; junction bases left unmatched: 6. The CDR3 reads CASSVAPGGGQETQYF. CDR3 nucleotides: TGTGCCAGCAGCGTAGCTCCCGGGGGGGGTCAAGAGACCCAGTACTTC. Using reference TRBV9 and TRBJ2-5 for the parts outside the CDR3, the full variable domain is DSGVTQTPKHLITATGQRVTLRCSPRSGDLSVYWYQQSLDQGLQFLIQYYNGEERAKGNILERFSAQQFPDLHSELNLSSLELGDSALYFCASSVAPGGGQETQYFGPGTRLLVL.

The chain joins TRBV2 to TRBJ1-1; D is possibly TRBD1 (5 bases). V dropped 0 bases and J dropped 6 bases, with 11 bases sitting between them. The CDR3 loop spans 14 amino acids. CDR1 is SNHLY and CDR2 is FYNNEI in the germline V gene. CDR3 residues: CASSEAVGEPEAFF. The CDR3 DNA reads TGTGCCAGCAGTGAAGCTGTGGGGGAGCCTGAAGCTTTCTTT. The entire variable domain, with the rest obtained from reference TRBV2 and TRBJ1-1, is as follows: EPEVTQTPSHQVTQMGQEVILRCVPISNHLYFYWYRQILGQKVEFLVSFYNNEISEKSEIFDDQFSVERPDGSNFTLKIRSTKLEDSAMYFCASSEAVGEPEAFFGQGTRLTVV.

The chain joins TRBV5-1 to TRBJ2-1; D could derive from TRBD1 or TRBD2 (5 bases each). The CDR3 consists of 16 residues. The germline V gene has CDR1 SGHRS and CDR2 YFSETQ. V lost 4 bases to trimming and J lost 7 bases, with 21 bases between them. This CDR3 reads CASSHKNLAWGNEQFF. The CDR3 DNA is TGCGCCAGCAGCCACAAAAATCTAGCTTGGGGGAATGAGCAGTTCTTC.

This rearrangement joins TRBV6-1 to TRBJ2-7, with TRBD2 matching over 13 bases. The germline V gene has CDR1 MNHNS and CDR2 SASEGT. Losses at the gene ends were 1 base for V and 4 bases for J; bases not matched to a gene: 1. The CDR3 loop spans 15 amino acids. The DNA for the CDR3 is TGTGCCAGCAGTGAAGGGACTAGCGGGGGATACGAGCAGTACTTC. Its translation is CASSEGTSGGYEQYF.

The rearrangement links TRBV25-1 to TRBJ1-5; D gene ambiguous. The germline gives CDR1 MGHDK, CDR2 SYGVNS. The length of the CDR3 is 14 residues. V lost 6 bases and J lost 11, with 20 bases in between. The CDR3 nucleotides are TGTGCCAGCAGACCCGCGCAAAACACGAAAGCCCAGCATTTT. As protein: CASRPAQNTKAQHF. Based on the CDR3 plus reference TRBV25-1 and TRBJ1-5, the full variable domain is EADIYQTPRYLVIGTGKKITLECSQTMGHDKMYWYQQDPGMELHLIHYSYGVNSTEKGDLSSESTVSRIRTEHFPLTLESARPSHTSQYLCASRPAQNTKAQHFGDGTRLSIL.

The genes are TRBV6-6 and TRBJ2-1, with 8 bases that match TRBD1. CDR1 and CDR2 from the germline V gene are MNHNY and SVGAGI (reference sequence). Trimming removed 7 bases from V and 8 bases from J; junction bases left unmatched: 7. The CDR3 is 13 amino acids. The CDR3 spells CASNLDRGDEQFF. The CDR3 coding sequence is TGTGCCAGCAATCTCGACAGGGGCGATGAGCAGTTCTTC.

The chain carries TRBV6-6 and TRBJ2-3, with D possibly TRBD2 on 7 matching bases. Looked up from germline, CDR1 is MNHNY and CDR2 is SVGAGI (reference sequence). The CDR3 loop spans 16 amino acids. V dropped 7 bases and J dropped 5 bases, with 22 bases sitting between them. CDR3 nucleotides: TGTGCCAGCATCAACCAACAGGGAGGGTTAAGAGATACGCAGTATTTT. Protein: CASINQQGGLRDTQYF.

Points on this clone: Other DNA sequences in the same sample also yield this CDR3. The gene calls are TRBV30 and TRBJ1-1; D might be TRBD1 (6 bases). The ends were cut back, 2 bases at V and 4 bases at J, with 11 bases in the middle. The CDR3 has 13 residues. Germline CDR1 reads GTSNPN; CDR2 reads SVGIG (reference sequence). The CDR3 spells CAWSLGGATEAFF. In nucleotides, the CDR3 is TGTGCCTGGAGTCTAGGGGGGGCCACTGAAGCTTTCTTT. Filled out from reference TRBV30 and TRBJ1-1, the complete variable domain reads SQTIHQWPATLVQPVGSPLSLECTVEGTSNPNLYWYRQAAGRGLQLLFYSVGIGQISSEVPQNLSASRPQDRQFILSSKKLLLSDSGFYLCAWSLGGATEAFFGQGTRLTVV.

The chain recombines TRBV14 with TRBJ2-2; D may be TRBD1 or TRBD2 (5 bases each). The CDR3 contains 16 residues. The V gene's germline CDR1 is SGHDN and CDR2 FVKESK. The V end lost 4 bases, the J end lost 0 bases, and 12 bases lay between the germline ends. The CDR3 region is CASSPLGTSNTGELFF. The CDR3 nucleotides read TGTGCCAGCAGCCCGCTGGGGACCTCGAACACCGGGGAGCTGTTTTTT.

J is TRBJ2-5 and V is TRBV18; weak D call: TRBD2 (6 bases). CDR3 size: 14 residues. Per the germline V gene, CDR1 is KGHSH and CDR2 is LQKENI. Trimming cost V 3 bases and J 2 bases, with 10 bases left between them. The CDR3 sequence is CASSPGGLQETQYF. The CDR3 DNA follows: TGTGCCAGCTCACCCGGGGGTCTTCAAGAGACCCAGTACTTC. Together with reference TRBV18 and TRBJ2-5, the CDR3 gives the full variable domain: NAGVMQNPRHLVRRRGQEARLRCSPMKGHSHVYWYRQLPEEGLKFMVYLQKENIIDESGMPKERFSAEFPKEGPSILRIQQVVRGDSAAYFCASSPGGLQETQYFGPGTRLLVL.

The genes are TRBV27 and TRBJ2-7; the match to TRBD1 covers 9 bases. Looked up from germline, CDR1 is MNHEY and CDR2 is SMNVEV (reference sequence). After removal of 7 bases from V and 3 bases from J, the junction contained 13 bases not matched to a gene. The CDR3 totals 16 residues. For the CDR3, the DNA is TGTGCCAGCAAACTCCGGTGGGGACAGGGTTTCTACGAGCAGTACTTC. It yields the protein CASKLRWGQGFYEQYF.

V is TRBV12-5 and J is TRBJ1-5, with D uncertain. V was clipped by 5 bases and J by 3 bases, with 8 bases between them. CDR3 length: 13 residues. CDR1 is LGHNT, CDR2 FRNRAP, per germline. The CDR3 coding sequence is TGTGCTAGTGGTCAGGAAATCAATCAGCCCCAGCATTTT. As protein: CASGQEINQPQHF.

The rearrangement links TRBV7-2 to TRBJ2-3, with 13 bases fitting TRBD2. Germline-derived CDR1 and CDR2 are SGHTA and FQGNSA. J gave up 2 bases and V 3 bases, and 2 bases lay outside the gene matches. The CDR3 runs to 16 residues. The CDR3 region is CASSFGTSGITDTQYF. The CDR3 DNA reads TGTGCCAGCAGCTTTGGGACTAGCGGGATCACAGATACGCAGTATTTT.

This CDR3 is CASRRTAYEQYF. In DNA, the CDR3 is TGTGCCAGCAGGCGGACTGCCTACGAGCAGTACTTC. The V call is TRBV2, the J call TRBJ2-7, with D possibly matching TRBD2 (5 bases). Trimming removed 6 bases from V and 2 bases from J, with 8 bases in between. CDR3 length: 12 residues. From germline, CDR1 is SNHLY and CDR2 FYNNEI.